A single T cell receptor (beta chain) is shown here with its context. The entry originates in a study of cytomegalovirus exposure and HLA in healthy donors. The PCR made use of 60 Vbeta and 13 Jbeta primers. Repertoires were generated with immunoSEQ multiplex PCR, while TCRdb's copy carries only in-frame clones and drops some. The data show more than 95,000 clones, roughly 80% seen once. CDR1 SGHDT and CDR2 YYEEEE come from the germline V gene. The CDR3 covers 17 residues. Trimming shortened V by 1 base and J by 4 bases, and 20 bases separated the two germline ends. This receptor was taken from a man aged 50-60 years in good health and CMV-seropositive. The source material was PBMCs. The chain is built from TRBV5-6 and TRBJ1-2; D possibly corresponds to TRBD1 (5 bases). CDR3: CASSLQLNLTVLYGYTF. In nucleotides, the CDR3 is TGTGCCAGCAGCTTGCAGCTAAACTTGACAGTTCTCTATGGCTACACCTTC.